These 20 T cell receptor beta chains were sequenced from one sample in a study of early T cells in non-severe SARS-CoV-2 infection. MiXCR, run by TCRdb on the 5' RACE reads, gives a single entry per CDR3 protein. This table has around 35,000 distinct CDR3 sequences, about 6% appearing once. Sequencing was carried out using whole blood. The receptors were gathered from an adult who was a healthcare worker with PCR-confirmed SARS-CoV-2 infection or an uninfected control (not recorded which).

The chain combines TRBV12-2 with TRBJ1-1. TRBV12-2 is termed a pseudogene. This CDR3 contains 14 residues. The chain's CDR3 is CASRLASGNSEVFF. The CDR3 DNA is TGTGCAAGTCGCTTAGCGTCAGGGAACTCTGAAGTTTTCTTT.

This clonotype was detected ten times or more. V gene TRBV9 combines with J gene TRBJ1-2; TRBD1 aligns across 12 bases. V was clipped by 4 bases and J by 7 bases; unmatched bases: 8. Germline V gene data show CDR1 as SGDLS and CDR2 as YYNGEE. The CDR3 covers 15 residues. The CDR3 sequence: CASSPQGTGGIGYTF. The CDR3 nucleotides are TGTGCCAGCAGCCCCCAAGGGACAGGGGGCATTGGCTACACCTTC.

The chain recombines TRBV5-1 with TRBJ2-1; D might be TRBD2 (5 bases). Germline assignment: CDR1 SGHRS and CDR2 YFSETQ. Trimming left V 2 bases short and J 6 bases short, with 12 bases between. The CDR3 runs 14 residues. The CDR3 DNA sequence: TGCGCCAGCAGCTTCATGGGAGAGTCCAATGAGCAGTTCTTC. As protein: CASSFMGESNEQFF.

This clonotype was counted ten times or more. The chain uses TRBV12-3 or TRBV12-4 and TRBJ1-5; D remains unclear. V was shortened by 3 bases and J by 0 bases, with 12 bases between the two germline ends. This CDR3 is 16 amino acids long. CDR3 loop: CASSFGHGASNQPQHF. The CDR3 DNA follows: TGTGCCAGCAGTTTCGGCCACGGAGCTAGCAATCAGCCCCAGCATTTT.

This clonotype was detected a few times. The CDR3: CAISRGQGYEQYF. The CDR3 DNA reads TGTGCCATCAGTCGGGGACAGGGCTACGAGCAGTACTTC. V gene TRBV10-3 combines with J gene TRBJ2-7; TRBD1 aligns across 9 bases. This CDR3 is built from 13 residues. Germline CDR1 and CDR2: ENHRY and SYGVKD. V dropped 5 bases and J dropped 3; count of bases not matched to a gene: 2.

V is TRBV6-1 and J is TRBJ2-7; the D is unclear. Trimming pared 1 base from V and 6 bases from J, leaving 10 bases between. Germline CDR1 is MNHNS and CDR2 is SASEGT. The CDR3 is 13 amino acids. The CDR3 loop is CASSEVLGSEQYF. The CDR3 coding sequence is TGTGCCAGCAGTGAAGTCTTGGGAAGCGAGCAGTACTTC.

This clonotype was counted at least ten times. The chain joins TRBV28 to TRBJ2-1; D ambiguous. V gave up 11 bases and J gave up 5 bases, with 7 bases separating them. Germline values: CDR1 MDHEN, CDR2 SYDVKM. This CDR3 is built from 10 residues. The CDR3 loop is CARLDNEQFF. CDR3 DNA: TGTGCCCGACTTGACAATGAGCAGTTCTTC.

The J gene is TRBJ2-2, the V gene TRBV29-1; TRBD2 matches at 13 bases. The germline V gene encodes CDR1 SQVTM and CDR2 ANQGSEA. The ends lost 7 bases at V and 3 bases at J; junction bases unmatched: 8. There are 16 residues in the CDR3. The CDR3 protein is CSASTSGRLDTGELFF. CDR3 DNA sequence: TGCAGCGCTTCGACTAGCGGGAGGCTTGACACCGGGGAGCTGTTTTTT.

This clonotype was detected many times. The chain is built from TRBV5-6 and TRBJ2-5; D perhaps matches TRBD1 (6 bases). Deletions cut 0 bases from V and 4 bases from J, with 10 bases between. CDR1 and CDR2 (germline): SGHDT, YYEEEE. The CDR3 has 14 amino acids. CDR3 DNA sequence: TGTGCCAGCAGCTTGGGCCAGGGGAGAGAGACCCAGTACTTC. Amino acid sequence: CASSLGQGRETQYF.

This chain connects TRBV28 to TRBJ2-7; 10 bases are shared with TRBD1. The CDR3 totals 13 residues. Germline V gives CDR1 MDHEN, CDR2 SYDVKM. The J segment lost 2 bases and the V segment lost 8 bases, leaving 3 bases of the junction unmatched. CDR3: CASSGTGAYEQYF. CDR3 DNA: TGTGCCAGCTCTGGGACAGGGGCCTACGAGCAGTACTTC.

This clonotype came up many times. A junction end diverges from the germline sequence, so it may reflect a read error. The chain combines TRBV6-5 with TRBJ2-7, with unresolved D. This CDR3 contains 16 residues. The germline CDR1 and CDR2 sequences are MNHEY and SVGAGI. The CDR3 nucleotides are TGTGCCACCAGTTCTGCCTCGGGCTACAGCTCCTACGAGCAGTACTTC. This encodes CATSSASGYSSYEQYF.

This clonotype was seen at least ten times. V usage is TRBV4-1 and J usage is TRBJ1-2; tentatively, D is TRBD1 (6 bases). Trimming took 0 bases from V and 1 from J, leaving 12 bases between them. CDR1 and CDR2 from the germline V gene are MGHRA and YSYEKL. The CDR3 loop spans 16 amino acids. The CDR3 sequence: CASSQDPRQVNYGYTF. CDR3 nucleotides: TGCGCCAGCAGCCAAGACCCGAGACAGGTTAACTATGGCTACACCTTC.

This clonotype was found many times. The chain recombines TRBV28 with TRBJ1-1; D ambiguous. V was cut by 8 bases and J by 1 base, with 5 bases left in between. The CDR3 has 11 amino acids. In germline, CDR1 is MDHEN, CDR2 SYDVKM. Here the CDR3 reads CASRRNTEAFF. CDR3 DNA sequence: TGTGCCAGCCGACGGAACACTGAAGCTTTCTTT.

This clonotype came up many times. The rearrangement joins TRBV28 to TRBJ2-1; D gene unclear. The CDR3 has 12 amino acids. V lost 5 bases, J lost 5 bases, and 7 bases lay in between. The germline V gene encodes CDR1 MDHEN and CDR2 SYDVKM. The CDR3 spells CASSPTHNEQFF. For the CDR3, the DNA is TGTGCCAGCAGTCCGACCCACAATGAGCAGTTCTTC.

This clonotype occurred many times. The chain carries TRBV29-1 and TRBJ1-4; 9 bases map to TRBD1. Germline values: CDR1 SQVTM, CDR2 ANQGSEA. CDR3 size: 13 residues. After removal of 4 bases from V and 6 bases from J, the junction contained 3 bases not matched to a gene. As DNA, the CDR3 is TGCAGCGTTGGGGGACAGGGTCATGAAAAACTGTTTTTT. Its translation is CSVGGQGHEKLFF.

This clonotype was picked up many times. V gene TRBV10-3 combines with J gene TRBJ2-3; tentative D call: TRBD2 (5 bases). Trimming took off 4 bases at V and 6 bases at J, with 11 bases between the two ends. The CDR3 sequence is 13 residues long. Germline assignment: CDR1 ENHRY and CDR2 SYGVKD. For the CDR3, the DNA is TGTGCCATCAGTGCGGGGTGGGCCGATACGCAGTATTTT. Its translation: CAISAGWADTQYF.

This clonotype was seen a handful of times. The chain's CDR3 is CATLSTSGAFNEQFF. The DNA for the CDR3 is TGTGCCACCCTATCGACTAGCGGCGCCTTCAATGAGCAGTTCTTC. The V gene is TRBV24-1, the J gene TRBJ2-1; TRBD2 agrees at 9 bases. This CDR3 spans 15 amino acids. CDR1 is KGHDR and CDR2 is SFDVKD in the germline V gene. The junction had 11 bases not matched to a gene; V was cut back by 9 bases and J by 6 bases.

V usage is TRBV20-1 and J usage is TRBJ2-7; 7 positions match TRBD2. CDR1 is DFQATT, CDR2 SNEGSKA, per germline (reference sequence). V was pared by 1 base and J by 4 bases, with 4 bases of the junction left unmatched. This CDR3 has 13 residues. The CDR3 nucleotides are TGCAGTGCTAGAGGCGCGGGAGTGTACGAGCAGTACTTC. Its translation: CSARGAGVYEQYF.

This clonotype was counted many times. Here the CDR3 DNA reads TGTGCCAGCAGTGCGGTCACTACAAGGAAAACCGGGGAGCTGTTTTTT. This gives the protein CASSAVTTRKTGELFF. The chain carries TRBV28 and TRBJ2-2; D ambiguous. The V gene lost 5 bases and the J gene lost 5 bases, with 18 bases spanning the gap. The CDR3 sequence is 16 residues long. Per the germline V gene, CDR1 is MDHEN and CDR2 is SYDVKM.

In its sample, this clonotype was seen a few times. The CDR3 reads CASSPDLAGGTGENEQFF. DNA for the CDR3: TGTGCCAGCAGCCCAGATCTAGCGGGAGGCACCGGGGAGAATGAGCAGTTCTTC. The rearrangement uses TRBV12-3 or TRBV12-4 and TRBJ2-1; TRBD2 matches 11 bases. The trim removed 6 bases at V and 7 bases at J, leaving 17 bases unmatched. CDR3 length equals 18 residues.